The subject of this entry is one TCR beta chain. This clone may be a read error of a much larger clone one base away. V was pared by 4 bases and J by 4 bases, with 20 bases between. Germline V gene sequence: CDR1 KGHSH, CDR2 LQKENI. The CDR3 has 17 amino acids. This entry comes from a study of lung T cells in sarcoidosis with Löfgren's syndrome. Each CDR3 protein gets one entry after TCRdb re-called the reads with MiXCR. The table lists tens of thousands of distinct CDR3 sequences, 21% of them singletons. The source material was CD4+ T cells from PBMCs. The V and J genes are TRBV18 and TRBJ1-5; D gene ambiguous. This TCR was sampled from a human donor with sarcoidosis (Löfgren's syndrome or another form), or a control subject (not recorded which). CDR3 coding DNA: TGTGCCAGCTCACTCGGTTTTACGGGGAACGGGAATCAGCCCCAGCATTTT. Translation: CASSLGFTGNGNQPQHF.